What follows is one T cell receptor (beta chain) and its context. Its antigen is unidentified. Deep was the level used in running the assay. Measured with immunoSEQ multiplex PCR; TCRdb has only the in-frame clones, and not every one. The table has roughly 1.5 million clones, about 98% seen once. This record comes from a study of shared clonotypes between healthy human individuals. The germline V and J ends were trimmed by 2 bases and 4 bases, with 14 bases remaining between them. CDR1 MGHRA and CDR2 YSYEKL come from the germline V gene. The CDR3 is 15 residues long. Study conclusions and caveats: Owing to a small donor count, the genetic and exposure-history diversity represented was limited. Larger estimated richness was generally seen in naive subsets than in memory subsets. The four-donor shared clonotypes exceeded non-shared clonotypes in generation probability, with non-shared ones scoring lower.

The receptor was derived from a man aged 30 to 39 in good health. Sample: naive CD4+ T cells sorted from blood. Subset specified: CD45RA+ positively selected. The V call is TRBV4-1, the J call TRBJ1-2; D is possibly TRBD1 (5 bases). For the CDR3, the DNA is TGCGCCAGCAGCCAACCTCAGGGACGAGTCTATGGCTACACCTTC. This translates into CASSQPQGRVYGYTF.